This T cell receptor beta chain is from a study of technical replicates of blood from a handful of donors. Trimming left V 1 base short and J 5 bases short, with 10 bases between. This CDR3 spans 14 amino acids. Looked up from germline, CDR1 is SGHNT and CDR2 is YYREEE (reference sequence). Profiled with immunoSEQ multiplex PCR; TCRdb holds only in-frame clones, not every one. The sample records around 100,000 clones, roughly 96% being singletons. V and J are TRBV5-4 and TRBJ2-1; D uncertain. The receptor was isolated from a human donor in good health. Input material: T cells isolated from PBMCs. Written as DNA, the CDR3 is TGTGCCAGCAGCTTGTTTAGCTTTGACAATGAGCAGTTCTTC. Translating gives CASSLFSFDNEQFF. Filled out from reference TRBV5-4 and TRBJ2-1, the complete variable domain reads ETGVTQSPTHLIKTRGQQVTLRCSSQSGHNTVSWYQQALGQGPQFIFQYYREEENGRGNFPPRFSGLQFPNYSSELNVNALELDDSALYLCASSLFSFDNEQFFGPGTRLTVL.